These 24 T cell receptor beta chains were all obtained from the same sample, sequenced in a study of T cells in Graves' hyperthyroidism and ophthalmopathy. Amplification of TCR beta CDR3 regions used RNA as the template. Primed by the HTBI set, a first-round RT-PCR was run on the TCR CDR3. TCRdb passed the multiplex PCR reads through MiXCR, listing each CDR3 protein once. The sample shows 360,000 or so distinct CDR3 sequences, 18% of them seen only once. Sequenced material: blood. Receptors were obtained from a woman in her 40s with Graves' ophthalmopathy.

This clonotype was seen repeatedly, ten times or more. A much larger clone is a single base away; this may be a read error. This chain links TRBV12-3 or TRBV12-4 with TRBJ1-1; possibly TRBD1 for D (5 bases). The V and J ends lost 6 bases and 4 bases respectively, with 12 bases between them. The CDR3 has 13 residues. CDR3 residues: CASSFTGATEAFF. Here the CDR3 DNA reads TGTGCCAGCAGCTTCACAGGAGCCACTGAAGCTTTCTTT.

This clonotype was detected many times. CDR3 sequence reads: CASSQPLSGANVLTF. CDR3 DNA sequence: TGTGCCAGCAGTCAACCCCTCTCTGGGGCCAACGTCCTGACTTTC. V and J are TRBV6-1 and TRBJ2-6; D not resolved. With 5 bases removed from V and 0 bases from J, the gap between germline ends came to 8 bases. Germline CDR1 MNHNS, CDR2 SASEGT. The CDR3 contains 15 residues.

Many counts were recorded for this clonotype. The chain is built from TRBV6-2 or TRBV6-3 and TRBJ1-1; TRBD1 is a possible D gene (5 bases). The CDR3 is 15 residues long. Germline V CDR1 and CDR2: MNHEY, SVGEGT. V lost 7 bases and J lost 4, with 19 bases in between. The CDR3 here is CASIVQGTGSTEAFF. The DNA of the CDR3 is TGTGCCAGCATCGTACAAGGGACGGGGAGCACTGAAGCTTTCTTT.

This clonotype was observed many times. The chain couples TRBV27 to TRBJ1-1; TRBD1 matches at 9 bases. V shed 8 bases and J 1 base; nucleotides not matched to a gene: 5. The germline V gene has CDR1 MNHEY and CDR2 SMNVEV (reference sequence). This CDR3 has 14 amino acids. The CDR3 nucleotides are TGTGCCAGCGGATTGGGACAGGGGAACACTGAAGCTTTCTTT. Translating it yields CASGLGQGNTEAFF.

V gene TRBV7-2 combines with J gene TRBJ2-5, with D unresolved. V dropped 5 bases and J dropped 0 bases, with 13 bases sitting between them. The CDR3 has 15 residues. Germline CDR1 is SGHTA and CDR2 is FQGNSA. This chain's CDR3 is CASSVGNTNQETQYF. CDR3 coding DNA: TGTGCCAGCAGCGTAGGTAACACCAACCAAGAGACCCAGTACTTC. Together with reference TRBV7-2 and TRBJ2-5, the CDR3 gives the full variable domain: GAGVSQSPSNKVTEKGKDVELRCDPISGHTALYWYRQSLGQGLEFLIYFQGNSAPDKSGLPSDRFSAERTGGSVSTLTIQRTQQEDSAVYLCASSVGNTNQETQYFGPGTRLLVL.

This clonotype was seen ten or more times. The chain joins TRBV18 to TRBJ2-5; D not resolved. There are 14 residues in the CDR3. The V gene lost 0 bases and the J gene lost 5 bases, with 10 bases spanning the gap. Per germline, CDR1 KGHSH and CDR2 LQKENI. The CDR3 loop reads CASSPPTDRETQYF. The CDR3, as DNA: TGTGCCAGCTCACCACCGACGGACCGGGAGACCCAGTACTTC.

This clonotype has ten or more counts. This chain joins TRBV11-2 and TRBJ1-5; D remains unclear. CDR1 is SGHAT and CDR2 is FQNNGV in the germline V gene. The CDR3 covers 18 residues. Trimming removed 0 bases at V and 3 bases at J, with 18 bases between. CDR3 DNA sequence: TGTGCCAGCAGCTTAGATGCGCTAATTGACGCCTCCAATCAGCCCCAGCATTTT. It encodes CASSLDALIDASNQPQHF.

This clonotype was seen many times. The chain is built from TRBV6-5 and TRBJ2-7; D gene ambiguous. Trimming shortened V by 2 bases and J by 3 bases, and 20 bases separated the two germline ends. The CDR3 has 17 residues. Germline V gene data show CDR1 as MNHEY and CDR2 as SVGAGI. Here the CDR3 reads CASSYTLPRDPYYEQYF. The DNA for the CDR3 is TGTGCCAGCAGTTACACATTACCGCGCGATCCCTACTACGAGCAGTACTTC.

The chain carries TRBV20-1 and TRBJ2-7, with 7 bases aligning to TRBD2. Germline-derived CDR1 and CDR2 are DFQATT and SNEGSKA (reference sequence). The CDR3 is 13 amino acids. After removal of 6 bases from V and 3 bases from J, the junction contained 8 bases not matched to a gene. The CDR3 nucleotides read TGCAGTGCCGGACGGAAGCGGGACTACGAGCAGTACTTC. It specifies CSAGRKRDYEQYF.

This clonotype occurred many times. This chain connects TRBV6-5 to TRBJ1-1; D perhaps matches TRBD1 (6 bases). The CDR3 covers 13 residues. Germline CDR1 is MNHEY and CDR2 is SVGAGI. V gave up 0 bases and J gave up 7 bases, with 9 bases separating them. CDR3 loop: CASSYSGQFEAFF. CDR3 DNA sequence: TGTGCCAGCAGTTACTCCGGACAGTTTGAAGCTTTCTTT.

Concerning this clonotype itself: At one end, the junction sequence differs from germline, possibly due to a read error. The V call is TRBV2, the J call TRBJ2-5; a possible D gene is TRBD1 (6 bases). The CDR3 extends over 12 amino acids. Per the germline V gene, CDR1 is SNHLY and CDR2 is FYNNEI. The CDR3 DNA is TGTGCCACCAGTCGACAGGAGGAGACCCAGTACTTC. The encoded protein is CATSRQEETQYF.

This clonotype occurred many times. This chain links TRBV28 with TRBJ1-1, with 7 bases lining up with TRBD1. Trimming removed 5 bases from V and 3 bases from J; junction bases left unmatched: 12. Germline-derived CDR1 and CDR2 are MDHEN and SYDVKM. This CDR3 region has 16 residues. The DNA of the CDR3 is TGTGCCAGCAGTCCGCAATTGGGACAGCCGTACACTGAAGCTTTCTTT. Amino acid sequence: CASSPQLGQPYTEAFF.

This clonotype was seen a few times. This could be a read error, since a much larger clone is one nucleotide away. V usage is TRBV11-2 and J usage is TRBJ2-2; D possibly corresponds to TRBD2 (5 bases). Per the germline V gene, CDR1 is SGHAT and CDR2 is FQNNGV. The CDR3 covers 14 residues. The CDR3 coding sequence is TGTGCCAGCAGCAATCAGTGGAACACCGGGGAGCTGCTTTTT. Encoded protein: CASSNQWNTGELLF.

This clonotype was counted ten times or more. The gene calls are TRBV20-1 and TRBJ1-1; TRBD1 matches at 8 bases. CDR1 DFQATT and CDR2 SNEGSKA come from the germline V gene (reference sequence). After removal of 7 bases from V and 5 bases from J, the junction contained 12 bases not matched to a gene. The CDR3 covers 14 residues. The chain's CDR3 is CSVSQGAGGTEAFF. The DNA for the CDR3 is TGCAGTGTTAGTCAGGGGGCTGGGGGTACTGAAGCTTTCTTT.

This clonotype was counted at least ten times. This chain links TRBV27 with TRBJ1-3, with D unclear. V lost 3 bases to trimming and J lost 4 bases, with 7 bases between them. CDR3 length: 13 residues. Germline V gene sequence: CDR1 MNHEY, CDR2 SMNVEV (reference sequence). The DNA of the CDR3 is TGTGCCAGCAGTTTTAATGAGGGAAACACCATATATTTT. Its protein is CASSFNEGNTIYF.

There are a few counts of this clonotype. This chain joins TRBV6-1 and TRBJ1-2; 7 bases are shared with TRBD1. J was trimmed by 8 bases and V by 6 bases; bases with no gene match: 9. This CDR3 spans 13 amino acids. Germline V CDR1 and CDR2: MNHNS, SASEGT. The CDR3, as DNA: TGTGCCAGCAGCTCCACAGGGGTGGACGGCTACACCTTC. Its protein is CASSSTGVDGYTF.

In this sample, this clonotype turned up many times. The V call is TRBV7-3, the J call TRBJ1-5, with D unclear. Deletions cut 4 bases from V and 5 bases from J, with 18 bases between. The CDR3 loop spans 16 amino acids. Germline V gene data show CDR1 as SGHTA and CDR2 as FQGTGA. CDR3 protein: CASSSTPRHGDQPQHF. DNA of the CDR3: TGTGCCAGCAGCTCCACCCCCAGGCACGGGGATCAGCCCCAGCATTTT.

In its sample, this clonotype was seen many times. The chain uses TRBV6-5 and TRBJ1-5; the D is unclear. V lost 0 bases, J lost 4 bases, and 10 bases lay in between. This CDR3 has 15 residues. Germline CDR1 is MNHEY and CDR2 is SVGAGI. The CDR3 coding sequence is TGTGCCAGCAGTTACTCGTTGCAGGCGAATCAGCCCCAGCATTTT. Translated: CASSYSLQANQPQHF.

This clonotype was seen ten or more times. The chain has TRBV24-1 and TRBJ2-7; the match to TRBD2 covers 12 bases. Germline V gene sequence: CDR1 KGHDR, CDR2 SFDVKD. The V and J ends lost 7 bases and 8 bases, in that order; junction bases with no gene match: 17. CDR3 length: 17 amino acids. CDR3 nucleotides: TGTGCCACCAGCAAACCCCCCTTGACTAGCGGGAGTGAAAAGCAGTACTTC. Protein sequence: CATSKPPLTSGSEKQYF.

This clonotype was seen only a few times. A read error is possible here, since a much larger clone lies one base away. The chain carries TRBV6-5 and TRBJ2-3, with D unresolved. Per the germline V gene, CDR1 is MNHEY and CDR2 is SVGAGI. This CDR3 is built from 14 residues. V lost 2 bases, J lost 2 bases, and 8 bases lay in between. CDR3 amino acids: CASSYLPNTDTQYF. The CDR3 nucleotides are TGTGCCAGCAGTTACCTCCCCAACACAGATACGCAGTATTTT.

Many counts were recorded for this clonotype. V gene TRBV11-1 combines with J gene TRBJ1-1, with D maybe TRBD1 (6 bases). V was cut by 3 bases and J by 0 bases, with 11 bases left in between. The germline V gene has CDR1 SGHAT and CDR2 FQDESV (reference sequence). The CDR3 has 15 residues. CDR3 sequence: CASSFQQGLNTEAFF. In DNA form, the CDR3 reads TGTGCCAGCAGCTTTCAACAGGGATTGAACACTGAAGCTTTCTTT. Full variable domain (missing parts from reference TRBV11-1 and TRBJ1-1): EAEVAQSPRYKITEKSQAVAFWCDPISGHATLYWYRQILGQGPELLVQFQDESVVDDSQLPKDRFSAERLKGVDSTLKIQPAELGDSAMYLCASSFQQGLNTEAFFGQGTRLTVV.

In this sample, this clonotype turned up many times. The rearrangement joins TRBV9 to TRBJ2-5; D unresolved. V lost 2 bases and J 0 bases, leaving 2 bases between the germline ends. CDR1 and CDR2 (germline): SGDLS, YYNGEE. The CDR3 consists of 12 residues. CDR3 residues: CASSVDQETQYF. The CDR3 nucleotides read TGTGCCAGCAGCGTCGACCAAGAGACCCAGTACTTC.

V usage is TRBV14 and J usage is TRBJ2-5; 10 nucleotides line up with TRBD2. Germline V gene sequence: CDR1 SGHDN, CDR2 FVKESK. V lost 4 bases to trimming and J lost 1 base; unmatched junction nucleotides: 3. The CDR3 is 15 amino acids. The CDR3 nucleotides are TGTGCCAGCAGCCCACTAGCGGGGTTCCAAGAGACCCAGTACTTC. It encodes CASSPLAGFQETQYF. The full variable domain, completed using reference TRBV14 and TRBJ2-5, is EAGVTQFPSHSVIEKGQTVTLRCDPISGHDNLYWYRRVMGKEIKFLLHFVKESKQDESGMPNNRFLAERTGGTYSTLKVQPAELEDSGVYFCASSPLAGFQETQYFGPGTRLLVL.

This clonotype was observed at least ten times. In DNA, the CDR3 is TGTGCCAGCAGAGATCGTACAGCGGCCTACGAGCAGTACTTC. Encoded protein: CASRDRTAAYEQYF. V and J are TRBV2 and TRBJ2-7; TRBD2 is a possible D gene (5 bases). CDR1 SNHLY and CDR2 FYNNEI come from the germline V gene. CDR3 length equals 14 residues. V was shortened by 6 bases and J by 2 bases, with 14 bases between the two germline ends.